This entry features one T cell receptor beta chain sequence. Its target is not known. Healthy bone marrow donors supplied every sample. This PCR relied on a set of 60 Vbeta primers and 13 Jbeta primers. TCRdb's table, derived via immunoSEQ multiplex PCR, lists solely in-frame clones and lacks some. The sample carries around 150,000 clones, approximately 83% recorded once. These data originate in a study of cytomegalovirus exposure and HLA in healthy donors. Study results and limitations: Earlier analysis found most TCR beta V segments productive about 87% or about 30% of the time. V- and J-gene trimming of TCR beta was linked (in a later analysis) to a missense DCLRE1C variant. Highly shared variants forming one cluster were likely a sequencing artifact.

Sequencing used PBMCs. The TCR sequence derives from a woman in her thirties or forties in good health and CMV-seronegative.

The CDR3 protein is CASSLNLGQTGQPQHF. The CDR3 region has the DNA TGCGCCAGCAGCCTGAACCTCGGACAAACCGGGCAGCCCCAGCATTTT. This chain joins TRBV4-1 and TRBJ1-5; perhaps TRBD1 as D (5 bases). V was clipped by 4 bases and J by 7 bases, with 20 bases between them. The germline gives CDR1 MGHRA, CDR2 YSYEKL. The CDR3 length is 16 residues.